This T cell receptor beta chain is drawn from a study of blood T cell repertoires in COVID-19. V dropped 6 bases and J dropped 3 bases, with 14 bases sitting between them. There are 14 residues in the CDR3. Per germline, CDR1 MNHEY and CDR2 SVGAGI. Produced via immunoSEQ multiplex PCR; TCRdb's table is partial and in-frame only. The sample records 88,000 or so clones, more than 70% being singletons. The chain combines TRBV6-5 with TRBJ1-1; D is possibly TRBD1 (5 bases). Source material: peripheral blood. This clonotype was sampled from a middle-aged man with acute or convalescent COVID-19. CDR3 DNA sequence: TGTGCCAGCAGATTCACAGGTCCGGACACTGAAGCTTTCTTT. Residues: CASRFTGPDTEAFF.